The clone carrying this T cell receptor (beta chain) was counted a few times. The data stem from a study of blood T cell repertoires in COVID-19. Study-wide context: Material from acute and convalescent COVID-19 was sourced from the United States, Italy and Spain. T cells, B-cell-depleted T cells, or PBMCs supplied cDNA or gDNA.

Original data processing: The assay estimated nucleated cells by amplifying reference gene primers. The protocol was immunoSEQ multiplex PCR, while the TCRdb copy is restricted to in-frame clones and leaves out a portion. V and J calls and clone size follow that table, whereas D and trimming were derived from the DNA. The table has roughly 79,000 clones, 87% seen once. V lost 1 base to trimming and J lost 8 bases; unmatched junction nucleotides: 5. Germline loops: CDR1 SNHLY, CDR2 FYNNEI. The CDR3 is made up of 15 amino acids. The sequenced sample was peripheral blood. This sequence joins TRBV2 and TRBJ1-5; 10 positions agree with TRBD1. The sequence came from an elderly woman with active or convalescent COVID-19. CDR3 amino acids: CASSEGRQGAKPQHF. CDR3 nucleotides: TGTGCCAGCAGTGAAGGTCGACAGGGGGCTAAGCCCCAGCATTTT.